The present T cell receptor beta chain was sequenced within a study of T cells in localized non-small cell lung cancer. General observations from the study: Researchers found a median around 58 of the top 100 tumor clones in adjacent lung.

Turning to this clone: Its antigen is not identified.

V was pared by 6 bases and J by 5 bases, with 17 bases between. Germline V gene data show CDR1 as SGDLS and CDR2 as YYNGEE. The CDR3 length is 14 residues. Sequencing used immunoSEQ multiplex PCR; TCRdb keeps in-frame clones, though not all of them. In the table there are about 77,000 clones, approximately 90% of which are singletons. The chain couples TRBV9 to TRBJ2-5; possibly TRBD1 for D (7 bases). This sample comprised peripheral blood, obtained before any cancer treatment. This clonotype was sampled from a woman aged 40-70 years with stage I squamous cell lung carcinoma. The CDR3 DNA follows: TGTGCCAGCACCCAAGGAGGGGGCGGGGAGACCCAGTACTTC. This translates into CASTQGGGGETQYF.